This T cell receptor (beta chain) was retrieved from a study of CD8+ T cells in alopecia areata. RNA was isolated and reverse transcribed to cDNA, the sequencing template. Using immunoSEQ multiplex PCR, the repertoire was profiled, and TCRdb retains in-frame clones only, with some absent. The profile shows about 280,000 clones, roughly 64% of them singletons. The CDR3 runs 14 residues. V lost 2 bases and J 4 bases, leaving 11 bases between the germline ends. CDR1 is GTSNPN, CDR2 SVGIG, per germline (reference sequence). The treatment here: oral pan-JAK inhibitor, 5-10 mg twice daily. Sample: CD4+ T cells sorted from blood, taken at week 24, from a patient treated with tofacitinib. V and J are TRBV30 and TRBJ1-4; D perhaps matches TRBD1 (5 bases). The source of this sequence is a human donor with alopecia areata. The CDR3 reads CAWSPEGNNEKLFF. The CDR3 DNA reads as TGTGCCTGGAGTCCCGAGGGGAATAATGAAAAACTGTTTTTT.